These 13 T cell receptor beta chains were all obtained from the same sample, sequenced in a study of blood T cell repertoires in COVID-19. Sequenced by immunoSEQ multiplex PCR; TCRdb stores in-frame clones only, minus some. The sample has about 39,000 clones, roughly 85% seen once. Material: peripheral blood. The receptor source for this set is a man aged 55 to 70 with acute or convalescent COVID-19.

The chain combines TRBV6-2 or TRBV6-3 with TRBJ2-4, with 8 bases aligning to TRBD2. Losses at the gene ends were 0 bases for V and 0 bases for J; bases not matched to a gene: 16. Germline CDR1 reads MNHEY; CDR2 reads SVGEGT. This CDR3 is 21 amino acids long. The CDR3 reads CASSYSKPNSGKLSAKNIQYF. For the CDR3, the DNA is TGTGCCAGCAGTTACTCGAAGCCGAATAGCGGGAAACTCTCAGCCAAAAACATTCAGTACTTC.

The V gene is TRBV7-9, the J gene TRBJ1-3, with D hard to call. CDR1 SEHNR and CDR2 FQNEAQ come from the germline V gene (reference sequence). The CDR3 extends over 14 amino acids. V lost 5 bases, J lost 0 bases, and 8 bases lay in between. CDR3 region: CASSRRNSGNTIYF. The CDR3 coding sequence is TGTGCCAGCAGCCGCAGGAACTCTGGAAACACCATATATTTT.

V gene TRBV4-1 combines with J gene TRBJ1-4; D uncertain. CDR3 length: 15 residues. Germline CDR1 reads MGHRA; CDR2 reads YSYEKL. Trimming stripped 3 bases from V and 7 bases from J, with 15 bases between. CDR3 residues: CASSHGRGASEKLFF. The CDR3, as DNA: TGCGCCAGCAGCCACGGACGGGGTGCTAGTGAAAAACTGTTTTTT.

This CDR3 is CASGHFDSLGDGYTF. The DNA for the CDR3 is TGTGCCAGTGGACATTTCGACTCCCTAGGGGATGGCTACACCTTC. This chain connects TRBV7-9 to TRBJ1-2, with a weak D call TRBD1 (5 bases). The CDR3 runs 15 residues. In germline, CDR1 is SEHNR, CDR2 FQNEAQ (reference sequence). The V and J ends lost 9 bases and 6 bases respectively, with 23 bases between them.

This clone was seen once. The V and J genes are TRBV5-4 and TRBJ2-7, with 9 bases lining up with TRBD1. Germline trimming cut 2 bases from V and 5 bases from J; bases unmatched to any gene: 5. CDR1 and CDR2 from the germline V gene are SGHNT and YYREEE (reference sequence). This CDR3 comprises 14 residues. The CDR3 coding sequence is TGTGCCAGCAGCTTCTGGGACAGGGTGGACGAGCAGTACTTC. Its protein is CASSFWDRVDEQYF.

The chain recombines TRBV29-1 with TRBJ1-1, with D possibly TRBD1 on 6 matching bases. The germline V gene has CDR1 SQVTM and CDR2 ANQGSEA. V lost 4 bases and J 8 bases, leaving 11 bases between the germline ends. This CDR3 is 11 amino acids long. Written as DNA, the CDR3 is TGCAGCGTTGTAGCGGGGGCCGAAGCTTTCTTT. This sequence encodes CSVVAGAEAFF.

V gene TRBV6-2 or TRBV6-3 combines with J gene TRBJ1-2, with 7 bases lining up with TRBD1. The CDR3 spans 13 residues. CDR1 and CDR2 from the germline V gene are MNHEY and SVGEGT. V shed 6 bases and J 4 bases; nucleotides not matched to a gene: 5. The CDR3 sequence is CASSPQGSYGYTF. In DNA, the CDR3 is TGTGCCAGCAGCCCACAGGGGAGCTATGGCTACACCTTC.

This chain joins TRBV11-2 and TRBJ1-1; no clear D. This CDR3 contains 13 residues. Germline lookup yields CDR1 SGHAT and CDR2 FQNNGV. Trimming took off 1 base at V and 2 bases at J, with 5 bases between the two ends. The CDR3 is CASSLARNTEAFF. For the CDR3, the DNA is TGTGCCAGCAGCTTAGCCAGAAACACTGAAGCTTTCTTT.

The chain is built from TRBV6-5 and TRBJ2-7, with TRBD2 identical over 8 bases. Looked up from germline, CDR1 is MNHEY and CDR2 is SVGAGI. V lost 6 bases and J lost 3; bases outside the gene matches: 7. The CDR3 length is 14 residues. The CDR3 nucleotides read TGTGCCAGCAGACTTTCCGGGACTAGCTACGAGCAGTACTTC. Its translation is CASRLSGTSYEQYF.

The V and J genes are TRBV20-1 and TRBJ2-5; 9 bases map to TRBD2. V gave up 3 bases and J gave up 2 bases; unmatched junction bases: 4. The germline V gene encodes CDR1 DFQATT and CDR2 SNEGSKA (reference sequence). This CDR3 has 14 amino acids. CDR3 residues: CSASVAGVQETQYF. The CDR3 DNA reads TGCAGTGCTAGTGTAGCGGGGGTACAAGAGACCCAGTACTTC.

This clone was seen only once. The gene calls are TRBV5-1 and TRBJ2-7, with 7 bases fitting TRBD2. Trimming cost V 1 base and J 1 base; bases outside gene matches: 5. The CDR3 totals 15 residues. In germline, CDR1 is SGHRS, CDR2 YFSETQ. CDR3 DNA sequence: TGCGCCAGCAGCTTGATGGGGGGGGAGTCCTACGAGCAGTACTTC. Protein product: CASSLMGGESYEQYF.

The chain employs TRBV20-1 and TRBJ1-2, with a tentative D call TRBD1 (6 bases). The CDR3 length is 13 residues. From germline, CDR1 is DFQATT and CDR2 SNEGSKA (reference sequence). Trimming shortened V by 3 bases and J by 8 bases, and 16 bases separated the two germline ends. The CDR3 loop reads CSASFRGAGGYTF. The CDR3 DNA sequence: TGCAGTGCTAGTTTTCGGGGGGCGGGAGGCTACACCTTC.

V and J are TRBV7-9 and TRBJ2-7; 7 nucleotides line up with TRBD1. The V gene end was trimmed by 1 base and the J gene end by 6 bases; junction bases not matched to a gene: 3. Germline loops: CDR1 SEHNR, CDR2 FQNEAQ (reference sequence). The CDR3 is 13 residues long. The chain's CDR3 is CASSLVSGGEQYF. Written as DNA, the CDR3 is TGTGCCAGCAGCTTAGTTTCAGGGGGCGAGCAGTACTTC.